The 29 T cell receptor beta chains given below trace back to one sample, sequenced in a study of blood T cell repertoires in COVID-19. Clones were read by immunoSEQ multiplex PCR, and TCRdb kept only the in-frame ones, dropping some. The table shows 200,000 to 250,000 clones, with roughly 84% occurring only once. Sequencing was done on a sample of peripheral blood. All receptors come from a man aged 45-65 years with COVID-19, enrolled during active disease.

The V call is TRBV7-2, the J call TRBJ1-1, with a tentative D call TRBD1 (5 bases). The germline V gene has CDR1 SGHTA and CDR2 FQGNSA. V lost 3 bases and J lost 1, with 9 bases in between. This CDR3 has 14 amino acids. CDR3 residues: CASSFVQGNTEAFF. The CDR3 region has the DNA TGTGCCAGCAGCTTTGTGCAGGGGAACACTGAAGCTTTCTTT.

This clone was counted many times. The chain joins TRBV19 to TRBJ1-5; 7 bases fit TRBD1. The V and J ends lost 6 bases and 4 bases, in that order; junction bases with no gene match: 6. Germline CDR1 LNHDA, CDR2 SQIVND (reference sequence). The CDR3 is 14 amino acids. The CDR3 nucleotides read TGTGCCAGTAGGGACAGGAGATCAAATCAGCCCCAGCATTTT. It codes for CASRDRRSNQPQHF.

V and J are TRBV10-3 and TRBJ2-3, with 9 bases lining up with TRBD2. The ends lost 11 bases at V and 4 bases at J; junction bases unmatched: 10. Germline CDR1 reads ENHRY; CDR2 reads SYGVKD. CDR3 length equals 14 residues. The CDR3 sequence is CAASATSGSDTQYF. In DNA, the CDR3 is TGTGCCGCCTCAGCGACTAGCGGCTCAGATACGCAGTATTTT.

The J gene is TRBJ1-2, the V gene TRBV19; 8 bases line up with TRBD1. The CDR3 runs to 14 residues. The junction had 5 bases not matched to a gene; V was cut back by 0 bases and J by 8 bases. The germline CDR1 and CDR2 sequences are LNHDA and SQIVND (reference sequence). The CDR3 sequence: CASSIEDRAGGYTF. DNA of the CDR3: TGTGCCAGTAGTATAGAGGACAGGGCCGGCGGCTACACCTTC.

The V and J genes are TRBV29-1 and TRBJ1-3; tentatively, D is TRBD1 (6 bases). Germline assignment: CDR1 SQVTM and CDR2 ANQGSEA. The V end was cut by 6 bases, the J end by 4 bases, with 19 bases between. The CDR3 length is 15 residues. DNA of the CDR3: TGCAGCGTGGAAAGCAGGGGTCTACGAGGAAACACCATATATTTT. Translation: CSVESRGLRGNTIYF.

In this sample, this clone turned up once. The J gene is TRBJ2-3, the V gene TRBV9, with TRBD2 matching over 15 bases. The germline V gene encodes CDR1 SGDLS and CDR2 YYNGEE. This CDR3 is built from 17 residues. The V and J ends lost 3 bases and 2 bases, in that order; junction bases with no gene match: 4. The CDR3: CASSEGLAGGITDTQYF. In nucleotides, the CDR3 is TGTGCCAGCAGCGAAGGACTAGCGGGGGGGATCACAGATACGCAGTATTTT.

The gene calls are TRBV18 and TRBJ1-5; TRBD1 matches 11 bases. Germline loops: CDR1 KGHSH, CDR2 LQKENI. CDR3 length: 18 amino acids. V lost 3 bases and J lost 4; bases outside the gene matches: 11. The DNA of the CDR3 is TGTGCCAGCTCACCCATCCAAGGACAGGGGGCTAGAAATCAGCCCCAGCATTTT. This encodes CASSPIQGQGARNQPQHF.

The V gene is TRBV7-9, the J gene TRBJ2-7, with D tentatively TRBD2 (7 bases). CDR3 length equals 16 residues. Germline values: CDR1 SEHNR, CDR2 FQNEAQ (reference sequence). V was cut by 5 bases and J by 6 bases, with 23 bases left in between. The CDR3 bases are TGTGCCAGCAGCCCCTGGGGGGGGCCTACAGTCCGCGAGCAGTACTTC. Translation gives CASSPWGGPTVREQYF.

This clone was observed a few times. The chain uses TRBV7-9 and TRBJ2-6, with D possibly TRBD2 on 6 matching bases. Germline V gene sequence: CDR1 SEHNR, CDR2 FQNEAQ (reference sequence). This CDR3 spans 13 amino acids. V lost 11 bases and J lost 1, with 9 bases in between. The CDR3 nucleotides are TGTGCCGGGGGGACGTCTGGGGCCAACGTCCTGACTTTC. It is translated as CAGGTSGANVLTF. The full variable domain, completed using reference TRBV7-9 and TRBJ2-6, is DTGVSQNPRHKITKRGQNVTFRCDPISEHNRLYWYRQTLGQGPEFLTYFQNEAQLEKSRLLSDRFSAERPKGSFSTLEIQRTEQGDSAMYLCAGGTSGANVLTFGAGSRLTVL.

The chain has TRBV24-1 and TRBJ2-5, with TRBD1 identical over 9 bases. The length of the CDR3 is 14 residues. Germline CDR1 reads KGHDR; CDR2 reads SFDVKD. The junction had 5 bases not matched to a gene; V was cut back by 5 bases and J by 5 bases. CDR3 sequence (DNA): TGTGCCACCAGTGCGGACAGGGGAGTGGAGACCCAGTACTTC. Its translation is CATSADRGVETQYF.

The chain employs TRBV6-1 and TRBJ1-1; possible D gene TRBD1, 5 bases. CDR1 is MNHNS, CDR2 SASEGT, per germline. The CDR3 is made up of 14 amino acids. V shed 0 bases and J shed 4 bases, with 9 bases lying between them. CDR3 nucleotides: TGTGCCAGCAGTGAAGCACCAGGGTTCACTGAAGCTTTCTTT. It specifies CASSEAPGFTEAFF.

This chain connects TRBV4-2 to TRBJ1-5, with TRBD1 matching over 7 bases. The CDR3 has 15 residues. CDR1 is LGHNA, CDR2 YNFKEQ, per germline. The trim removed 5 bases at V and 4 bases at J, leaving 8 bases unmatched. Written as DNA, the CDR3 is TGTGCCAGCAGCGAAAGGGAACAGGGGAATCAGCCCCAGCATTTT. Translation gives CASSEREQGNQPQHF.

The chain has TRBV6-2 or TRBV6-3 and TRBJ1-5, with D perhaps matching TRBD1 (6 bases). Trimming shortened V by 2 bases and J by 8 bases, and 13 bases separated the two germline ends. Germline assignment: CDR1 MNHEY and CDR2 SVGEGT. This CDR3 has 14 amino acids. In nucleotides, the CDR3 is TGTGCCAGCAGTTACCTGACCAGGGGTGAGCCCCAGCATTTT. Encoded protein: CASSYLTRGEPQHF.

The genes are TRBV10-2 and TRBJ1-1; possible D gene TRBD1, 5 bases. Trimming removed 4 bases from V and 2 bases from J, with 8 bases in between. Germline values: CDR1 WSHSY, CDR2 SAAADI. This CDR3 contains 13 residues. This chain's CDR3 is CASSGGLNTEAFF. CDR3 DNA: TGCGCCAGCAGTGGGGGACTTAACACTGAAGCTTTCTTT.

This clone was picked up a small number of times. The J gene is TRBJ2-7, the V gene TRBV18, with 9 bases identical to TRBD1. Germline assignment: CDR1 KGHSH and CDR2 LQKENI. Losses at the gene ends were 4 bases for V and 3 bases for J; bases not matched to a gene: 4. This CDR3 is 14 amino acids long. CDR3 DNA sequence: TGTGCCAGCTCACAAGGGACAGGGAGCTACGAGCAGTACTTC. It encodes CASSQGTGSYEQYF.

The chain employs TRBV6-5 and TRBJ1-2; maybe TRBD1 (6 bases). This CDR3 has 16 residues. Germline CDR1 reads MNHEY; CDR2 reads SVGAGI. V was shortened by 0 bases and J by 5 bases, with 16 bases between the two germline ends. Written as DNA, the CDR3 is TGTGCCAGCAGTTACTCGATGGTACAGGGCCCTTATGGCTACACCTTC. It is translated as CASSYSMVQGPYGYTF.

This clone occurred a few times. J is TRBJ2-3 and V is TRBV5-1; 8 bases are shared with TRBD1. The CDR3 extends over 15 amino acids. Germline V gene data show CDR1 as SGHRS and CDR2 as YFSETQ. V lost 2 bases and J lost 4; bases outside the gene matches: 6. The CDR3 here is CASSLQGGRSDTQYF. The CDR3 nucleotides are TGCGCCAGCAGCTTACAGGGGGGTCGATCAGATACGCAGTATTTT.

This chain joins TRBV7-9 and TRBJ2-5; TRBD1 matches at 11 bases. Looked up from germline, CDR1 is SEHNR and CDR2 is FQNEAQ (reference sequence). The V segment lost 2 bases and the J segment 4 bases; nucleotides outside the gene matches: 6. The CDR3 totals 16 residues. The CDR3 coding sequence is TGTGCCAGCAGCTTAAGCGGGACAGGGGGGACAGAGACCCAGTACTTC. Protein sequence: CASSLSGTGGTETQYF.

This chain connects TRBV19 to TRBJ1-2; 7 bases align to TRBD1. Trimming cost V 4 bases and J 0 bases; bases outside gene matches: 5. From germline, CDR1 is LNHDA and CDR2 SQIVND (reference sequence). The CDR3 extends over 15 amino acids. CDR3 DNA: TGTGCCAGTAGTAACAGGGGTTCGGCTAACTATGGCTACACCTTC. This encodes CASSNRGSANYGYTF.

This chain joins TRBV27 and TRBJ1-6, with 7 bases matching TRBD1. The CDR3 sequence is 13 residues long. V was pared by 6 bases and J by 5 bases, with 1 base of the junction left unmatched. Germline loops: CDR1 MNHEY, CDR2 SMNVEV (reference sequence). The CDR3 reads CASRTGDNSPLHF. In DNA, the CDR3 is TGTGCCAGCAGAACAGGGGATAATTCACCCCTCCACTTT.

The gene calls are TRBV21-1 and TRBJ2-1; the table's TRBD2 call for D was not verified on the DNA. TRBV21-1 is tagged as a pseudogene. CDR3 length: 12 amino acids. The CDR3 bases are TGTGCCAGCAGCTGCCCTAGCTGTGAGCAGTTCTTC. This sequence encodes CASSCPSCEQFF.

The chain carries TRBV9 and TRBJ1-6, with TRBD1 identical over 9 bases. Germline values: CDR1 SGDLS, CDR2 YYNGEE. The CDR3 covers 15 residues. V lost 3 bases to trimming and J lost 10 bases; unmatched junction nucleotides: 8. CDR3 residues: CASSAQTGGVSPLHF. CDR3 nucleotides: TGTGCCAGCAGCGCACAAACAGGGGGCGTATCACCCCTCCACTTT.

This clone was found a few times. J is TRBJ1-3 and V is TRBV2, with 9 bases that match TRBD1. V dropped 4 bases and J dropped 4; count of bases not matched to a gene: 14. The CDR3 totals 18 residues. CDR1 SNHLY and CDR2 FYNNEI come from the germline V gene. DNA of the CDR3: TGTGCCAGCAGTGTGGGCGGGACAGGGCCGGGGAACGGAAACACCATATATTTT. Its protein is CASSVGGTGPGNGNTIYF.

The chain recombines TRBV6-5 with TRBJ1-3; no definite D call. Germline loops: CDR1 MNHEY, CDR2 SVGAGI. This CDR3 region has 15 residues. The V end lost 5 bases, the J end lost 2 bases, and 13 bases lay between the germline ends. The DNA for the CDR3 is TGTGCCAGCAGTCTCCGATCAGTTCCTGGAAACACCATATATTTT. This sequence encodes CASSLRSVPGNTIYF.

This chain uses TRBV30 with TRBJ1-2; D is unclear. V lost 8 bases and J lost 2, with 9 bases in between. CDR3 length: 11 amino acids. CDR1 and CDR2 (germline): GTSNPN, SVGIG (reference sequence). The CDR3 nucleotides read TGTGCCCGGACGGTAAACTATGGCTACACCTTC. This translates into CARTVNYGYTF.

The chain uses TRBV18 and TRBJ2-7; 10 bases are a match to TRBD1. Per germline, CDR1 KGHSH and CDR2 LQKENI. Germline trimming cut 3 bases from V and 6 bases from J; bases unmatched to any gene: 8. The CDR3 spans 15 residues. The DNA for the CDR3 is TGTGCCAGCTCACCGGCGGGACAGGGGACGCGCGAGCAGTACTTC. It specifies CASSPAGQGTREQYF. The full variable domain, rest sourced from reference TRBV18 and TRBJ2-7, is NAGVMQNPRHLVRRRGQEARLRCSPMKGHSHVYWYRQLPEEGLKFMVYLQKENIIDESGMPKERFSAEFPKEGPSILRIQQVVRGDSAAYFCASSPAGQGTREQYFGPGTRLTVT.

The chain joins TRBV5-6 to TRBJ1-1, with 8 positions matching TRBD1. V shed 4 bases and J 6 bases; nucleotides not matched to a gene: 5. The CDR3 contains 13 residues. CDR1 SGHDT and CDR2 YYEEEE come from the germline V gene. DNA of the CDR3: TGTGCCAGCAGCAGGACAGGGATGGCTGAAGCTTTCTTT. It specifies CASSRTGMAEAFF. The variable domain in full, completed from reference TRBV5-6 and TRBJ1-1, reads DAGVTQSPTHLIKTRGQQVTLRCSPKSGHDTVSWYQQALGQGPQFIFQYYEEEERQRGNFPDRFSGHQFPNYSSELNVNALLLGDSALYLCASSRTGMAEAFFGQGTRLTVV.

The CDR3 is CASSRPGKGGLSKNIQYF. CDR3 coding DNA: TGTGCCAGCAGCCGCCCCGGGAAGGGCGGTCTCTCCAAAAACATTCAGTACTTC. J is TRBJ2-4 and V is TRBV7-2; weak D call: TRBD2 (5 bases). The ends were cut back, 5 bases at V and 2 bases at J, with 22 bases in the middle. CDR3 length: 18 amino acids. Germline loops: CDR1 SGHTA, CDR2 FQGNSA. Complete variable domain (other parts from reference TRBV7-2 and TRBJ2-4): GAGVSQSPSNKVTEKGKDVELRCDPISGHTALYWYRQSLGQGLEFLIYFQGNSAPDKSGLPSDRFSAERTGGSVSTLTIQRTQQEDSAVYLCASSRPGKGGLSKNIQYFGAGTRLSVL.

V usage is TRBV19 and J usage is TRBJ2-2; the D gene is possibly TRBD1 (6 bases). Trimming removed 10 bases from V and 2 bases from J, with 17 bases in between. This CDR3 region has 15 residues. Per germline, CDR1 LNHDA and CDR2 SQIVND (reference sequence). The CDR3 spells CATTQGQLNTGELFF. The CDR3, as DNA: TGTGCCACCACTCAGGGGCAGCTCAACACCGGGGAGCTGTTTTTT.